This T cell receptor beta chain was captured in a study of OX40 agonist ivuxolimab in advanced cancers. About the full investigation: Ivuxolimab was an agonistic, fully human IgG2 monoclonal antibody directed against OX40 (CD134), a costimulatory receptor. Of the approximately 50 dose-escalation patients, hepatocellular carcinoma was present in approximately 20, melanoma in around 15, renal cell carcinoma in 9 and head and neck cancer in 9. Partial responses occurred in three dose-escalation patients, of whom one had hepatocellular carcinoma and two had cutaneous melanoma. Patients were allowed to have had prior anti-PD-1, anti-PD-L1 or anti-CTLA-4 therapy, and roughly 40% of the dose-escalation patients had previously received checkpoint inhibitors. The dose-escalation cohort was roughly 83% male with a mean age of around 64 years, ranging from about 20 to 80. Intravenous ivuxolimab was administered to patients every 2 weeks at six dose levels: 0.01, 0.1, 0.3, 1.5, 3 and 10 mg/kg. The paper describes the monotherapy dose-escalation part (N of about 47 patients) of the phase I trial of ivuxolimab. The purpose of peripheral TCRbeta sequencing was to test whether ivuxolimab changed TCR sequence diversity and led to clonal T-cell expansion. The investigation overall reported the following: The antigen specificity of the peripheral T cells that underwent clonal expansion was not determined. After ivuxolimab, more expanded clones were found on average in CD8+ T cells than in CD4+ T cells. Clonal expansion of both CD4+ and CD8+ blood T cells was observed from baseline to week 6 at doses 0.1 to 3.0 mg/kg. In partial responders in the 0.1-3.0 mg/kg groups, normalized peripheral clonal expansion was found to be among the lowest, especially among CD8+ T cells. Low levels of normalized T-cell clonal expansion were also shown by some nonresponding patients.

Concerning this clone itself: Its target antigen remains unknown. No base quality information exists; no much larger clone differs at one position.

For sequencing of the TCRbeta CDR3 region, genomic DNA was extracted from the sorted cells. TCRbeta CDR3 regions were sequenced using the immunoSEQ Assay. Held by TCRdb, this immuneACCESS table contains in-frame sequences only and omits some clones. Under half of the omission traces to an unresolved V gene where checked; the cause of the rest is unknown. Counted in this sample were approximately 76,000 clones; about 82% of them appeared once. The ten largest clones capture roughly 0.61% of the sample. Patients with a history of autoimmune disease or receiving systemic immunosuppression were excluded from the trial. Peripheral blood for TCR sequencing was drawn from every dose cohort at baseline, at cycle 4 day 1 and at cycle 7 day 1. Samples came from an open-label, multicenter, first-in-human phase I dose-escalation trial of ivuxolimab. The trial enrolled adults with locally advanced or metastatic head and neck squamous cell, hepatocellular, melanoma or renal cell carcinoma. Before TCR sequencing, CD4+ T cells and CD8+ T cells from peripheral blood were sorted into separate populations.

Sample: CD4+ or CD8+ T cells sorted from blood, taken in a trial of the OX40 agonist ivuxolimab. This clonotype originated in an adult with an advanced solid tumor such as melanoma, head and neck, liver or kidney cancer.

The bases read TGTGCCAGCAGTTTAGGCCCTCTCACAGAGACCCAGTACTTC. It is translated as CASSLGPLTETQYF. The V and J genes are TRBV28 and TRBJ2-5, with an unclear D gene assignment. From the germline V gene, CDR1 is MDHEN and CDR2 is SYDVKM. The CDR3 measures 14 amino acids from cysteine to phenylalanine. Only the CDR3 region is kept as DNA, spanning 42 bases read in frame from base 1. V is clipped by 2 bases and J by 4 bases, and the sequence between their germline boundaries is 11 bases long.